These T cell receptor beta chains were read from a single sample in a study of naive and memory T cell subsets. TCRdb analysed the UMI-ligation and nested PCR reads with MiXCR anew, one entry per CDR3 protein. The table records about 85,000 distinct CDR3 sequences, roughly 14% of them present only once. The sequenced sample consisted of central memory CD4+ T cells from blood. All receptors come from a human donor in good health. Both conserved end residues are trimmed from each CDR3.

j_gene,v_gene,CDR3aa
TRBJ2-1,TRBV2,ASSEAGLAAYNEQF
TRBJ2-5,TRBV7-2,ASSSSGREQETQY
TRBJ2-1,TRBV27,ASRKLGGERAYNEQF
TRBJ1-2,TRBV2,ASSGISRGGGGYT
TRBJ1-5,TRBV9,ASNQGGLSRNQPQH
TRBJ1-1,TRBV10-3,AISRDFEAF
TRBJ2-3,TRBV29-1,SVDSRTDTQY
TRBJ2-1,TRBV20-1,SARDFGTSGTYNEQF
TRBJ1-3,TRBV28,ATLNAKGNTIY
TRBJ2-5,TRBV11-2,ASSPGAQETQY
TRBJ1-6,TRBV14,ASSPVFNSPLH
TRBJ1-1,TRBV4-2,ASSQVGGGNTEAF
TRBJ1-1,TRBV29-1,SVGSRLGTEAF
TRBJ1-4,TRBV30,AWSGASTNEKLF
TRBJ2-1,TRBV11-1,ASSPKRRDRDFEQF
TRBJ1-1,TRBV28,ASRLGNTEAF
TRBJ2-3,TRBV3-1,ASARGQDTQY
TRBJ2-1,TRBV3-1,ASSQDPQTSGRRNEQF
TRBJ2-4,TRBV20-1,SAPSVAGVVSKNIQY
TRBJ1-1,TRBV21-1,ASSPPKTANTEAF
TRBJ1-2,TRBV4-1,ASSQESAGNYGYT
TRBJ2-1,TRBV7-8,ASSRTNHDNEQF